The present T cell receptor beta chain was sequenced within a study of sequential checkpoint blockade in melanoma. The wider study: Arm A got nivolumab then ipilimumab; arm B the reverse, 1:1. Each arm's sequence ended with maintenance nivolumab.

This table comes from immunoSEQ multiplex PCR, and its TCRdb copy is limited to in-frame clones, with some not included. The data contain under 25,000 clones, just under 75% of them singletons. Stated treatment: randomized to nivolumab then ipilimumab (arm A) or the reverse (arm B). From thawed PBMCs, live CD3+CD8+ cells negative for CD19 and CD56 were sorted. The V gene end was trimmed by 8 bases and the J gene end by 0 bases; junction bases not matched to a gene: 3. Germline V CDR1 and CDR2: SGHTA, FQGTGA. CDR3 size: 14 residues. This TCR derives from a human donor with melanoma. The material sequenced was CD8+ T cells sorted from blood (inferred from file names), taken from a patient given nivolumab and ipilimumab in sequence. The chain carries TRBV7-3 and TRBJ2-3, with 9 bases fitting TRBD2. CDR3 DNA sequence: TGTGCCAGCGTGAGCGGGGGGAGCACAGATACGCAGTATTTT. Translation gives CASVSGGSTDTQYF.